This T cell receptor beta chain was identified in a study of breast tumors, draining lymph nodes, adjacent tissues. Study observations and caveats: Tumors had less TCR diversity than lymph nodes, more than nontumor tissue.

Note on this clonotype: Its antigen is unknown.

Between the trimmed V and J ends, which lost 3 bases and 6 bases, there was a span of 18 bases. The CDR3 runs 15 residues. Germline lookup yields CDR1 MGHRA and CDR2 YSYEKL. Breast cancer patients provided tissue from their axillary draining lymph nodes. TCRdb recomputed calls from the multiplex PCR reads with MiXCR, one row per CDR3 protein. The sample consists of 200,000 to 300,000 distinct CDR3 sequences, 30% of them appearing once. This chain connects TRBV4-1 to TRBJ2-7, with D possibly being TRBD2 (7 bases). The sequence was obtained from a female donor with breast cancer. Some clones in this sample may be carry-over from other donors' samples. Sample: axillary lymph node tissue. The CDR3 nucleotides read TGCGCCAGCAGCCAGGGGGGCGGGAGACCTGGCGAGCAGTACTTC. This encodes CASSQGGGRPGEQYF.